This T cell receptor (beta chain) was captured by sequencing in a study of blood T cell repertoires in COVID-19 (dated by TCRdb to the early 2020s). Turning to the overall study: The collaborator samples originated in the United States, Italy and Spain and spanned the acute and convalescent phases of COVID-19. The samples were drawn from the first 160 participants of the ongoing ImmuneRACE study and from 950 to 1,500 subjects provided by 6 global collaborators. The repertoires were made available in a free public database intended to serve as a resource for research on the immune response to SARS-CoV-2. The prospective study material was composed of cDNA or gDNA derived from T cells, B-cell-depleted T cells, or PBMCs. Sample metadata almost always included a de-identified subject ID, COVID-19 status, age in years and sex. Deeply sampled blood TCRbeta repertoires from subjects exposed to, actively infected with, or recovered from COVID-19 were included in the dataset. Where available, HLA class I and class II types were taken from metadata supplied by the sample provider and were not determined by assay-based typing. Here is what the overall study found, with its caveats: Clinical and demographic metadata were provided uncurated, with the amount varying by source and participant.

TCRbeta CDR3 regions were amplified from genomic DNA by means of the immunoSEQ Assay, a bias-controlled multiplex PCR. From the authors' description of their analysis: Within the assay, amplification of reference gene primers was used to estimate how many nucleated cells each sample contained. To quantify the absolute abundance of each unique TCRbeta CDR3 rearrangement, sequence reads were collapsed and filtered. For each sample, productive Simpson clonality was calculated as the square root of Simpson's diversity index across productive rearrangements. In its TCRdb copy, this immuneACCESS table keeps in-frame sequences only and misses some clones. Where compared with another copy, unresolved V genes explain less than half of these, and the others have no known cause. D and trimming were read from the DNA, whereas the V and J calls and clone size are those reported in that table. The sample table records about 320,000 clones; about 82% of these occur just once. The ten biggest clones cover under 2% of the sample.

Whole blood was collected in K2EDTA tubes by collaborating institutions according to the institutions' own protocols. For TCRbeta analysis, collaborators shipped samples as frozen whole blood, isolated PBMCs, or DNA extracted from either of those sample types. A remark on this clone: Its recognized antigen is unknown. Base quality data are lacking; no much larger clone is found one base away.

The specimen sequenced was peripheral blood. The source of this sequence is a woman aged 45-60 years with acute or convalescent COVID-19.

The DNA sequence reads TGTGCCAGCAGCTCCGGACAGTCCTACGAGCAGTACTTC. This encodes CASSSGQSYEQYF. The rearrangement combines TRBV7-9 with TRBJ2-7; perhaps TRBD1 is the D gene, with 6 bases matching. The CDR3 contains 13 residues, cysteine and phenylalanine counted. Left in the record is the CDR3 DNA by itself, 39 bases read in frame from the first base. As encoded in the germline V gene (reference sequence), CDR1 is SEHNR while CDR2 is FQNEAQ. V gives up 4 bases and J gives up 1 base, and the segment between their germline ends measures 8 bases.